This T cell receptor (beta chain) was recorded in a study of cytomegalovirus exposure and HLA in healthy donors. With respect to this clone: No antigen is known for it.

The CDR3 has 16 amino acids. V shed 2 bases and J shed 8 bases, with 19 bases lying between them. Germline loops: CDR1 SNHLY, CDR2 FYNNEI. Whole-study findings and limits: Among the most significant clusters, several appeared linked to common viral pathogens in a later analysis. Several V segments, TRBV6-2 and TRBV6-3 among them, could not be told apart and were dropped.

Primers included in the PCR were 60 Vbeta and 13 Jbeta primers. Produced via immunoSEQ multiplex PCR; TCRdb's table is partial and in-frame only. The sample holds 85,000 to 110,000 clones; around 80% are singletons and the top ten take 10% to 13%. The sequence was obtained from a woman under 30 in good health and CMV-seropositive. V and J are TRBV2 and TRBJ2-1; possible D gene TRBD2, 6 bases. Sample: PBMCs. The CDR3 nucleotides read TGTGCCAGCAGTGAAAGCGGGCAGGTTCGAGGGCATGAGCAGTTCTTC. It codes for CASSESGQVRGHEQFF.